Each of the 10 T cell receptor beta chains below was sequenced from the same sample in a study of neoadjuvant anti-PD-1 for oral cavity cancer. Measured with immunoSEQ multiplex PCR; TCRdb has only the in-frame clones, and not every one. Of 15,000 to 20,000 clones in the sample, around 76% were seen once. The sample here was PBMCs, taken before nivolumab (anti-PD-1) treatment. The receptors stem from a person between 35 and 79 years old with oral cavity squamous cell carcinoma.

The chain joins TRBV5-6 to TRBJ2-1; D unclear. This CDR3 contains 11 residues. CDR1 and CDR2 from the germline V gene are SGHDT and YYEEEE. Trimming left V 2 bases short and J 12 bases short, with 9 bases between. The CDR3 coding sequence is TGTGCCAGCAGCTTTGGAAGTGTGCAGTTCTTC. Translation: CASSFGSVQFF.

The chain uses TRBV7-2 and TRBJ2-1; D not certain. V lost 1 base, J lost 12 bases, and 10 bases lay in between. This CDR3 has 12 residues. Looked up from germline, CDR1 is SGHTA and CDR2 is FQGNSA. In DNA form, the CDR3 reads TGTGCCAGCAGCTTAGAATTAGCCGGGCAGTTCTTC. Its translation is CASSLELAGQFF.

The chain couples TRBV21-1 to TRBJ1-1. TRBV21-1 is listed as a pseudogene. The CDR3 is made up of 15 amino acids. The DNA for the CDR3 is TGTGCCAGCAGCGGAAAGTGGCACGGCCCGTATGAAGCTTTCTTT. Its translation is CASSGKWHGPYEAFF.

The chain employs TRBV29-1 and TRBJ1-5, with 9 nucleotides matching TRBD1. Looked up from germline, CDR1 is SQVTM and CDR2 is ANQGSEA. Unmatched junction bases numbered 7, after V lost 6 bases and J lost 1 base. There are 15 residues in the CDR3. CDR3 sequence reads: CSVGQGTGSNQPQHF. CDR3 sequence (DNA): TGCAGCGTCGGACAGGGGACGGGCAGCAATCAGCCCCAGCATTTT.

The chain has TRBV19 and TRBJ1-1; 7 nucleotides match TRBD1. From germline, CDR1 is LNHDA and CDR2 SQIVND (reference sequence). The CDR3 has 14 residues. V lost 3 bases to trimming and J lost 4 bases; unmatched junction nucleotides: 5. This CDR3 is CASSMAGGGTEAFF. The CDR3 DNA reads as TGTGCCAGTAGTATGGCAGGGGGAGGCACTGAAGCTTTCTTT.

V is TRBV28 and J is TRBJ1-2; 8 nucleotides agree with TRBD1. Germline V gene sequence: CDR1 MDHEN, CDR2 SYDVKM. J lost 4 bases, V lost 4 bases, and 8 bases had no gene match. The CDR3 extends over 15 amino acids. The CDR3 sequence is CASSSPGTGSYGYTF. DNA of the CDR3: TGTGCCAGCAGTTCCCCCGGGACAGGAAGCTATGGCTACACCTTC.

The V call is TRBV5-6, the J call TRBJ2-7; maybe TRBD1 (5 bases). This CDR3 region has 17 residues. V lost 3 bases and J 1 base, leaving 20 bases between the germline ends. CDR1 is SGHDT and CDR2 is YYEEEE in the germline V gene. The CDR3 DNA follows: TGTGCCAGCAGCTACAGCGCCGACAGCCTAATATCCTACGAGCAGTACTTC. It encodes CASSYSADSLISYEQYF.

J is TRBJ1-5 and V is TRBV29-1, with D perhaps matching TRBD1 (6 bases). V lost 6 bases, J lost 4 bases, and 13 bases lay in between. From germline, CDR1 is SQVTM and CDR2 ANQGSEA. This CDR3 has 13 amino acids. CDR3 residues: CSVAQTGNQPQHF. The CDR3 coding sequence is TGCAGCGTAGCCCAGACAGGAAATCAGCCCCAGCATTTT.

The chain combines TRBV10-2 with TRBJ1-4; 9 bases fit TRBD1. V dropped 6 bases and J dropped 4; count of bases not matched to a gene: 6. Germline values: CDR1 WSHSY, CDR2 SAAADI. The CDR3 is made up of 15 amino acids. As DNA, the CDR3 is TGCGCCAGCAGATTAACGGGACAGGGTAATGAAAAACTGTTTTTT. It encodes CASRLTGQGNEKLFF.

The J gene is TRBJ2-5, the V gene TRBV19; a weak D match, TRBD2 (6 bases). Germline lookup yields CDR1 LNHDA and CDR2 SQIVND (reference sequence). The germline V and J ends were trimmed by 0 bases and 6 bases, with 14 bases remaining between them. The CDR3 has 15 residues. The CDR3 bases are TGTGCCAGTAGTATAGAGTGGGGACTGGGCAAGACCCAGTACTTC. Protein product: CASSIEWGLGKTQYF. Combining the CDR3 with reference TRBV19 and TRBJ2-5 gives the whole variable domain DGGITQSPKYLFRKEGQNVTLSCEQNLNHDAMYWYRQDPGQGLRLIYYSQIVNDFQKGDIAEGYSVSREKKESFPLTVTSAQKNPTAFYLCASSIEWGLGKTQYFGPGTRLLVL.